This passage covers 20 T cell receptor beta chains from one sample sequenced in a study of shared clonotypes between healthy human individuals. This table comes from immunoSEQ multiplex PCR, and its TCRdb copy is limited to in-frame clones, with some not included. The table includes about 680,000 clones, around three quarters detected once. Sequencing used memory CD4+ T cells sorted from blood. Subset described: CD45RA-negative fraction. The receptor source for this set is a woman aged 25 to 39 in good health.

The genes are TRBV28 and TRBJ2-5; D is unclear. Deletions cut 4 bases from V and 2 bases from J, with 14 bases between. The CDR3 length is 15 residues. Germline V CDR1 and CDR2: MDHEN, SYDVKM. The CDR3 is CASSSLIRPQETQYF. CDR3 nucleotides: TGTGCCAGCAGTTCCCTTATACGTCCGCAAGAGACCCAGTACTTC.

The rearrangement uses TRBV6-5 and TRBJ2-5; TRBD2 matches 7 bases. The CDR3 runs to 13 residues. The J segment lost 7 bases and the V segment lost 4 bases, leaving 6 bases of the junction unmatched. Germline V gives CDR1 MNHEY, CDR2 SVGAGI. CDR3 nucleotides: TGTGCCAGCAGTTGGGAGGGAGGGAGGACCCAGTACTTC. Its protein is CASSWEGGRTQYF.

This clone has more than one count but fewer than ten. The CDR3 loop is CSVQADSGNTIYF. CDR3 DNA: TGCAGCGTTCAAGCTGACTCTGGAAACACCATATATTTT. The rearrangement links TRBV29-1 to TRBJ1-3; D unclear. The germline gives CDR1 SQVTM, CDR2 ANQGSEA. Trimming pared 5 bases from V and 0 bases from J, leaving 8 bases between. The CDR3 has 13 amino acids.

The chain carries TRBV19 and TRBJ1-5, with 10 bases fitting TRBD1. V lost 5 bases, J lost 6 bases, and 13 bases stayed unmatched. The CDR3 loop spans 17 amino acids. Germline assignment: CDR1 LNHDA and CDR2 SQIVND (reference sequence). The CDR3 DNA reads TGTGCCAGTAGTCCTCAAATAGACAGGGGGCGGGTTCAGCCCCAGCATTTT. This codes for CASSPQIDRGRVQPQHF.

The rearrangement joins TRBV11-2 to TRBJ2-1; D unclear. Deletions cut 5 bases from V and 5 bases from J, with 19 bases between. This CDR3 has 16 amino acids. Germline V gene lookup returns CDR1 SGHAT and CDR2 FQNNGV. CDR3 loop: CASSPNGTPGDNEQFF. The CDR3 DNA is TGTGCCAGCAGCCCAAACGGTACCCCGGGTGACAATGAGCAGTTCTTC.

This clone occurred once. This chain uses TRBV7-3 with TRBJ2-1, with D perhaps matching TRBD2 (5 bases). The V end was cut by 1 base, the J end by 9 bases, with 22 bases between. The CDR3 length is 17 residues. The V gene's germline CDR1 is SGHTA and CDR2 FQGTGA. CDR3 DNA sequence: TGTGCCAGCAGCTTAATATCCCTGGGGTCTCCTCGGGGTGAGCAGTTCTTC. It translates to CASSLISLGSPRGEQFF.

The chain combines TRBV5-4 with TRBJ2-3, with D hard to call. Trimming cost V 1 base and J 4 bases, with 10 bases left between them. Germline CDR1 reads SGHNT; CDR2 reads YYREEE (reference sequence). There are 14 residues in the CDR3. CDR3 in amino acids: CASSLTRQADTQYF. The CDR3 DNA follows: TGTGCCAGCAGCTTGACCCGACAAGCAGATACGCAGTATTTT.

This clone was seen a few times. This chain uses TRBV19 with TRBJ1-2, with TRBD1 matching over 7 bases. The CDR3 spans 13 residues. Germline trimming cut 6 bases from V and 8 bases from J; bases unmatched to any gene: 9. Germline V gene lookup returns CDR1 LNHDA and CDR2 SQIVND (reference sequence). The CDR3, as DNA: TGTGCCAGTAGGCAAGAGGGGGCTGCGGGCTACACCTTC. Translating gives CASRQEGAAGYTF.

This clone was detected once. The rearrangement joins TRBV10-3 to TRBJ1-1; 7 nucleotides match TRBD1. Trimming took 6 bases from V and 3 from J; bases not matched to a gene: 7. Germline assignment: CDR1 ENHRY and CDR2 SYGVKD. The length of the CDR3 is 14 residues. This CDR3 reads CAIRGDSEYTEAFF. CDR3 DNA sequence: TGTGCCATCAGGGGGGACAGTGAGTACACTGAAGCTTTCTTT.

This clone was counted only a few times. CDR3 in amino acids: CASSEPSWGYGYTF. CDR3 sequence (DNA): TGTGCCAGCAGTGAGCCGAGTTGGGGCTATGGCTACACCTTC. The J gene is TRBJ1-2, the V gene TRBV25-1, with D uncertain. The CDR3 length is 14 residues. Germline V gene data show CDR1 as MGHDK and CDR2 as SYGVNS. V was clipped by 3 bases and J by 4 bases, with 12 bases between them.

This chain connects TRBV4-2 to TRBJ1-5, with D possibly TRBD1 on 5 matching bases. The germline V gene encodes CDR1 LGHNA and CDR2 YNFKEQ. The CDR3 has 15 residues. V shed 3 bases and J shed 8 bases, with 17 bases lying between them. DNA for the CDR3: TGTGCCAGCAGCCAGACAGATTCAGAGAAAGAGCCCCAGCATTTT. Amino acid sequence: CASSQTDSEKEPQHF.

This clone occurred a few times. V usage is TRBV30 and J usage is TRBJ2-3; TRBD2 matches 8 bases. Germline V gene sequence: CDR1 GTSNPN, CDR2 SVGIG (reference sequence). Trimming removed 7 bases from V and 2 bases from J; junction bases left unmatched: 5. The length of the CDR3 is 13 residues. CDR3 residues: CALLAGLTDTQYF. The DNA for the CDR3 is TGTGCCTTATTAGCGGGGCTCACAGATACGCAGTATTTT. The full variable domain, in which reference TRBV30 and TRBJ2-3 provide the parts outside the CDR3, is SQTIHQWPATLVQPVGSPLSLECTVEGTSNPNLYWYRQAAGRGLQLLFYSVGIGQISSEVPQNLSASRPQDRQFILSSKKLLLSDSGFYLCALLAGLTDTQYFGPGTRLTVL.

This clone was seen only a few times. V gene TRBV7-6 combines with J gene TRBJ1-5; TRBD1 agrees at 7 bases. Unmatched junction bases numbered 5, after V lost 3 bases and J lost 3 bases. Per germline, CDR1 SGHVS and CDR2 FNYEAQ. The CDR3 length is 15 residues. The chain's CDR3 is CASSLFTGDNQPQHF. The CDR3 DNA sequence: TGTGCCAGCAGCTTGTTCACAGGGGACAATCAGCCCCAGCATTTT.

The gene calls are TRBV11-2 and TRBJ1-1, with TRBD1 as a possible D gene (5 bases). V shed 5 bases and J shed 5 bases, with 9 bases lying between them. This CDR3 spans 12 amino acids. Germline CDR1 reads SGHAT; CDR2 reads FQNNGV. The CDR3 region is CASSPRVTEAFF. The DNA for the CDR3 is TGTGCCAGCAGCCCCAGGGTTACTGAAGCTTTCTTT.

This clone was seen ten or more times. The genes are TRBV19 and TRBJ1-1; the D gene is possibly TRBD1 (6 bases). Germline V gives CDR1 LNHDA, CDR2 SQIVND (reference sequence). V shed 4 bases and J shed 4 bases, with 16 bases lying between them. The CDR3 extends over 15 amino acids. The CDR3 DNA sequence: TGTGCCAGTAGTACGTCCGGAGGGGGGCGCACTGAAGCTTTCTTT. It is translated as CASSTSGGGRTEAFF.

The chain is built from TRBV20-1 and TRBJ2-3; D call uncertain. The CDR3 has 11 residues. V lost 6 bases and J 6 bases, leaving 10 bases between the germline ends. Germline CDR1 is DFQATT and CDR2 is SNEGSKA (reference sequence). The CDR3 here is CSAPAYDTQYF. CDR3 nucleotides: TGCAGTGCCCCGGCCTACGATACGCAGTATTTT.

J is TRBJ1-2 and V is TRBV5-5, with D uncertain. The ends were cut back, 5 bases at V and 2 bases at J, with 13 bases in the middle. The germline gives CDR1 SGHKS, CDR2 YYEKEE (reference sequence). This CDR3 has 14 amino acids. Here the CDR3 DNA reads TGTGCCAGCAGTCAAAGATCACCCAACTATGGCTACACCTTC. It is translated as CASSQRSPNYGYTF. The entire variable domain, with the rest obtained from reference TRBV5-5 and TRBJ1-2, is as follows: DAGVTQSPTHLIKTRGQQVTLRCSPISGHKSVSWYQQVLGQGPQFIFQYYEKEERGRGNFPDRFSARQFPNYSSELNVNALLLGDSALYLCASSQRSPNYGYTFGSGTRLTVV.

The chain links TRBV5-1 to TRBJ2-1; 10 nucleotides line up with TRBD2. CDR1 is SGHRS and CDR2 is YFSETQ in the germline V gene. V was pared by 5 bases and J by 8 bases, with 13 bases of the junction left unmatched. The CDR3 length is 16 residues. The CDR3 sequence is CASRAGTASGSDEQFF. The CDR3 DNA sequence: TGCGCCAGCAGAGCCGGGACAGCTAGCGGGAGTGATGAGCAGTTCTTC.

Details on this clone: This sample includes further DNA sequences coding for the same CDR3. This chain joins TRBV6-1 and TRBJ1-5; 9 bases are shared with TRBD1. CDR3 length: 14 amino acids. The trim removed 6 bases at V and 1 base at J, leaving 1 base unmatched. Germline lookup yields CDR1 MNHNS and CDR2 SASEGT. This chain's CDR3 is CASSGQGSNQPQHF. CDR3 sequence (DNA): TGTGCCAGCAGCGGACAGGGGAGCAATCAGCCCCAGCATTTT.

The chain couples TRBV2 to TRBJ1-5, with D unresolved. There are 13 residues in the CDR3. V was shortened by 7 bases and J by 5 bases, with 12 bases between the two germline ends. Germline loops: CDR1 SNHLY, CDR2 FYNNEI. The CDR3 loop reads CASNPGTHQPQHF. In DNA form, the CDR3 reads TGTGCCAGCAATCCAGGTACCCATCAGCCCCAGCATTTT.